This TCR beta chain appears in the sequencing data of a study of blood T cell repertoires in COVID-19. Turning to the study itself: The United States, Italy and Spain supplied acute and convalescent COVID-19 samples. Sources were T cells, B-cell-depleted T cells, or PBMCs; the material itself was cDNA or gDNA.

In the authors' methods: Estimated nucleated cell counts came from reference gene primer amplification. Produced via immunoSEQ multiplex PCR; TCRdb's table is partial and in-frame only. For V, J and clone size, that table is used; D and trimming come from the DNA. The sample shows under 85,000 clones, 84% of them seen only once. Germline assignment: CDR1 MNHEY and CDR2 SVGAGI. Trimming took 7 bases from V and 8 from J, leaving 20 bases between them. CDR3 size: 14 residues. The chain uses TRBV6-5 and TRBJ1-2; tentatively, D is TRBD1 (6 bases). The source is a man aged 50-60 years with acute or convalescent COVID-19. The sequencing sample was made of peripheral blood. The CDR3 coding sequence is TGTGCCAGCACCCCGACAGGAACTTCTCGAGGCTACACCTTC. This encodes CASTPTGTSRGYTF.